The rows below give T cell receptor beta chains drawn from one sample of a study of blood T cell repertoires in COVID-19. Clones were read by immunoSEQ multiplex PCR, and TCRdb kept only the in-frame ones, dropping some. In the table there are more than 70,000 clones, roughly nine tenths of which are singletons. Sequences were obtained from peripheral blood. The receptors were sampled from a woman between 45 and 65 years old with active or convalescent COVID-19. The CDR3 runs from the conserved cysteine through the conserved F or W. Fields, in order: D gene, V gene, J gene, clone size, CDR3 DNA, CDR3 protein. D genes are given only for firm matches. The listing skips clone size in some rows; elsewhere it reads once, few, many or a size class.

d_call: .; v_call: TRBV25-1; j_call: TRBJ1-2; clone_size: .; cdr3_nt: TGTGCCAGCAGTGCTGCGGGAGATAACTATGGCTACACCTTC; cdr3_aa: CASSAAGDNYGYTF
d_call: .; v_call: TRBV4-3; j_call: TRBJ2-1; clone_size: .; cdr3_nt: TGCGCCAGCAGCCAAGCTAGCCGACCTCGGGATGAGCAGTTCTTC; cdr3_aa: CASSQASRPRDEQFF
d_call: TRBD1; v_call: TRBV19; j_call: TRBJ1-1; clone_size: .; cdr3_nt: TGTGCCAGTAGCACCGGGACAGGGGGATACACTGAAGCTTTCTTT; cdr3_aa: CASSTGTGGYTEAFF
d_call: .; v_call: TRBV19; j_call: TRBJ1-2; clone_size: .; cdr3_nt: TGTGCCAGTCTCCCCTCCCCCGGAGGGAATGGCTACACCTTC; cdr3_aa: CASLPSPGGNGYTF
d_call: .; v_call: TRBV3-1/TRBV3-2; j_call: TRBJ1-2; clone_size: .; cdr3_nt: TGTGCCAGCAGCCTTTCAGGGGCCCCCAACTATGGCTACACCTTC; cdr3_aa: CASSLSGAPNYGYTF
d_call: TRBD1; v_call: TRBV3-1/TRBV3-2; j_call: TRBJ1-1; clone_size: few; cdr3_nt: TGTGCCAGCAGTCCCAGGGGGTCGGGCACTGAAGCTTTCTTT; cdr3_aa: CASSPRGSGTEAFF
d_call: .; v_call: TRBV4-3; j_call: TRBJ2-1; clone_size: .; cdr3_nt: TGCGCCAGCAGCCAAGATGAGGCAGGGATGGTATACAATGAGCAGTTCTTC; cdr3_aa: CASSQDEAGMVYNEQFF
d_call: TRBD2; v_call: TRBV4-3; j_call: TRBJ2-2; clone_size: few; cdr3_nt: TGCGCCAGCAGCCCCCGGACTAGCGGGGGTAGCGGGGAGCTGTTTTTT; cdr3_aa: CASSPRTSGGSGELFF
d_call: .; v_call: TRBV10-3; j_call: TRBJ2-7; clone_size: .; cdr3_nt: TGTGCCATCAGTGAGGACAGTTACGAGCAGTACTTC; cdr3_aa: CAISEDSYEQYF
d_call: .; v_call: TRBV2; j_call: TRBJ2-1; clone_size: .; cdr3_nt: TGTGCCAGCAGTGAAGCCGACAATGAGCAGTTCTTC; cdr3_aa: CASSEADNEQFF
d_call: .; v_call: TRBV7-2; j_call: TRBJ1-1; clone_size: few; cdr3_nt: TGTGCCAGCAGCTTAGGCGACAGACCGCCGAACACTGAAGCTTTCTTT; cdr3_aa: CASSLGDRPPNTEAFF
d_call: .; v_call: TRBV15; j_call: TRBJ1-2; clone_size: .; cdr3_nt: TGTGCCACCAGCAGAGAGGGCCCCGGCCGGGGCTACACCTTC; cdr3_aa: CATSREGPGRGYTF
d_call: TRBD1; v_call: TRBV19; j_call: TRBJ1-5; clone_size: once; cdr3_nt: TGTGCCAGTAGTCCCCGGACAGGGAATCAGCCCCAGCATTTT; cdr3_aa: CASSPRTGNQPQHF
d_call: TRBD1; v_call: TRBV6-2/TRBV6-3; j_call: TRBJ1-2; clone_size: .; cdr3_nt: TGTGCCAGCAGTTACTCTACAGGGGTTGGCTACACCTTC; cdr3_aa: CASSYSTGVGYTF
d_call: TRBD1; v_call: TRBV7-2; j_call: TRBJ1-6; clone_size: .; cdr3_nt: TGTGCCAGCAGTCTCGACAGGGGAGGATCACCCCTCCACTTT; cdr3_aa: CASSLDRGGSPLHF
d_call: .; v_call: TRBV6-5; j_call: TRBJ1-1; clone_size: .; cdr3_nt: TGTGCCAGCAGTCGAACATCCCCATCGAACACTGAAGCTTTCTTT; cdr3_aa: CASSRTSPSNTEAFF
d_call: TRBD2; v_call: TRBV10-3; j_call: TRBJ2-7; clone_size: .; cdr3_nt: TGTGCCATCAGTTCAAGAGGGGAGGGCTACGAGCAGTACTTC; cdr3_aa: CAISSRGEGYEQYF
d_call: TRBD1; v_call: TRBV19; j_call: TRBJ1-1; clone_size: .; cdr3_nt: TGTGCCAGTAGCCCCGGGACAGGGATCACTGAAGCTTTCTTT; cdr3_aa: CASSPGTGITEAFF
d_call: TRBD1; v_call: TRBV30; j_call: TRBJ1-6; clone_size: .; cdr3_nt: TGTGCCGTAAGCCTCGGGACAGTCAATTCACCCCTCCACTTT; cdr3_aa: CAVSLGTVNSPLHF
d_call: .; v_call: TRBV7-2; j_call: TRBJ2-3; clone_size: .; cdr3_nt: TGTGCCAGCAGCTTAGTGGGGCTTACAGATACGCAGTATTTT; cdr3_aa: CASSLVGLTDTQYF
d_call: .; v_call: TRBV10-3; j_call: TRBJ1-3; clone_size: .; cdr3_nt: TGTGCCGGCCGGGAGGGGGATGACTCTGGAAACACCATATATTTT; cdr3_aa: CAGREGDDSGNTIYF
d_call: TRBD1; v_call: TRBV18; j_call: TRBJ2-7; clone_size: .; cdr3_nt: TGTGCCAGCTCACCAACAGGGGGGAACTACGAGCAGTACTTC; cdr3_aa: CASSPTGGNYEQYF
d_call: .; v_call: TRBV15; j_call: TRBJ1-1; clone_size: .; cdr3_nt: TGTGCCACCAGCAGAGATCAGGGGATCACTGAAGCTTTCTTT; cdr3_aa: CATSRDQGITEAFF
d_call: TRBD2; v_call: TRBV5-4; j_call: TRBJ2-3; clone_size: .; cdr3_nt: TGTGCCAGCAGCCATAGCGGGGGGGCCGAAGATACGCAGTATTTT; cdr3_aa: CASSHSGGAEDTQYF
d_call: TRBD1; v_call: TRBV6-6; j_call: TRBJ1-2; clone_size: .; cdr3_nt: TGTGCCAGCAGTGACAGGGTCTCGGGCTACACCTTC; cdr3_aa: CASSDRVSGYTF
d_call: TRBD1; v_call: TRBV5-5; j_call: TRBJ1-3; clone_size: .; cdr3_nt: TGTGCCAGCAGCTTTGGAGGGGGCCCGCTTGGAAACACCATATATTTT; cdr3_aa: CASSFGGGPLGNTIYF
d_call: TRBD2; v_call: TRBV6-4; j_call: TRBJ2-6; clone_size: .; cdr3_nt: TGTGCCAGCAGTGACGAGGCGGGGGGGAGCTCTGGGGCCAACGTCCTGACTTTC; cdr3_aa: CASSDEAGGSSGANVLTF
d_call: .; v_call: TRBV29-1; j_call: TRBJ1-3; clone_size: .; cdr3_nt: TGCAGCGTTGACGGGGGCTCTGGAAACACCATATATTTT; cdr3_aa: CSVDGGSGNTIYF
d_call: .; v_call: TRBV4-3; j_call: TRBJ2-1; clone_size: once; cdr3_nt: TGCGCCAGCAGCCAAGAACAGGGTTACTCCTACAATGAGCAGTTCTTC; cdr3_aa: CASSQEQGYSYNEQFF
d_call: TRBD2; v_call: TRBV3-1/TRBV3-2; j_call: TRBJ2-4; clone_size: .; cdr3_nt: TGTGCCAGCAGCCTGGGACTAGCGGGGGCCAAAAACATTCAGTACTTC; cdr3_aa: CASSLGLAGAKNIQYF
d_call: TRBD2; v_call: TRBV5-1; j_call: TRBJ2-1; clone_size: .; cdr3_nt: TGCGCCAGCAGCTTGGGAGGCGGGGGGGACAATGAGCAGTTCTTC; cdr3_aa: CASSLGGGGDNEQFF
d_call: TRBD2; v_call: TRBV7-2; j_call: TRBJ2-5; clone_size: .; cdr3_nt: TGTGCCAGCAGCCCAGCGGGACTCAAAGAGACCCAGTACTTC; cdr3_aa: CASSPAGLKETQYF
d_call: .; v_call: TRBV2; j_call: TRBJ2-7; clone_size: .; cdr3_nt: TGTGCCAGCAGGGGGGACAACTACGAGCAGTACTTC; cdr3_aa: CASRGDNYEQYF
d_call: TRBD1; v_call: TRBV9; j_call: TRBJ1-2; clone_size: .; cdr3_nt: TGTGCCAGCAGCGTAGAGGGACAGGGTTACTATGGCTACACCTTC; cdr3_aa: CASSVEGQGYYGYTF
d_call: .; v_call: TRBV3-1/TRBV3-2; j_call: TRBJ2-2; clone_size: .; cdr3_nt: TGTGCCAGCAGCCATGGAGCCGGGGAGCTGTTTTTT; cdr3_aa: CASSHGAGELFF
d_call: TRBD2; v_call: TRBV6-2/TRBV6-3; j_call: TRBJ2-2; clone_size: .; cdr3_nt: TGTGCCAGCAGTTTCCCGGGACTAGCAGGCACCGGGGAGCTGTTTTTT; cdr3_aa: CASSFPGLAGTGELFF
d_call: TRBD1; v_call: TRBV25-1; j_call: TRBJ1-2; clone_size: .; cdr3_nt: TGTGCCAGCAGTGAATGGGGACAGGTTCGGCGAGGCTACACCTTC; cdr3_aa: CASSEWGQVRRGYTF
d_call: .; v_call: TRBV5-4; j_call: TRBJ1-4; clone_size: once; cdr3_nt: TGTGCCAGCAGCTTCGACAGACATAATGAAAAACTGTTTTTT; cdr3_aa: CASSFDRHNEKLFF
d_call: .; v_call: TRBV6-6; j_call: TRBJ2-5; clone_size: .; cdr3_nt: TGTGCCAGCAGACCGGGACTTGGCGAGACCCAGTACTTC; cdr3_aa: CASRPGLGETQYF
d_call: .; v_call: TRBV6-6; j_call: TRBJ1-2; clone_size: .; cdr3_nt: TGTGCCAGCAGTTATACAGGGAACTATGGCTACACCTTC; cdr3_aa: CASSYTGNYGYTF
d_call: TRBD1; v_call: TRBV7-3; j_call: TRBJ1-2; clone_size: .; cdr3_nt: TGTGCCAGCAGCCTGACAGGGAAAAACTATGGCTACACCTTC; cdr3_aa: CASSLTGKNYGYTF